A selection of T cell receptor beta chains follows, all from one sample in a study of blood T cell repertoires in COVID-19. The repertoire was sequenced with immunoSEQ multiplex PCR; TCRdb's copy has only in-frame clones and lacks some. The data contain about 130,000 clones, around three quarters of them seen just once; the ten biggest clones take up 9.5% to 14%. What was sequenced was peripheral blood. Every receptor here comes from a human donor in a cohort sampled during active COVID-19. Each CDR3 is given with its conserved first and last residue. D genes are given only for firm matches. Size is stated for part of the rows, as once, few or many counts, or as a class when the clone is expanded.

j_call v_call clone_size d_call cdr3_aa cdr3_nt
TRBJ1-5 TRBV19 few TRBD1 CASSMGDRPQHF TGTGCCAGTAGTATGGGGGACAGACCCCAGCATTTT
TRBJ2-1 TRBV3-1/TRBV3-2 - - CASSQAHSEGEQFF TGTGCCAGCAGCCAAGCCCATAGCGAGGGAGAGCAGTTCTTC
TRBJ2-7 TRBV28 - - CAVGAGGSGEQYF TGTGCCGTCGGGGCCGGGGGAAGCGGCGAGCAGTACTTC
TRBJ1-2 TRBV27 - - CASTPSAGTLSAGYTF TGTGCCAGCACCCCATCCGCGGGGACGTTAAGCGCTGGCTACACCTTC
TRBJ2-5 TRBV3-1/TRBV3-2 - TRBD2 CASSQARLAGSAQYF TGTGCCAGCAGCCAAGCCAGGCTAGCGGGGAGTGCCCAGTACTTC
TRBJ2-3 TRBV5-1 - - CASSLVVATDTQYF TGCGCCAGCAGCTTGGTGGTAGCCACAGATACGCAGTATTTT
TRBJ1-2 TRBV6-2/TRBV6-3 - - CASSPPGDRYTF TGTGCCAGCAGTCCCCCGGGGGATCGCTACACCTTC
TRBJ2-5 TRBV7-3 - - CASSLRSREETQYF TGTGCCAGCAGCTTAAGGTCCAGGGAAGAGACCCAGTACTTC
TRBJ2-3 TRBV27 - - CASSTVTLADTQYF TGTGCCAGCTCGACAGTTACGTTGGCAGATACGCAGTATTTT
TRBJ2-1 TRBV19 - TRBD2 CASSIGPTRGSYNEQFF TGTGCCAGTAGTATAGGGCCTACGCGGGGGTCCTACAATGAGCAGTTCTTC
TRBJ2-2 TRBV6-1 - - CASSESVGPGTGELFF TGTGCCAGCAGTGAATCGGTGGGGCCCGGCACCGGGGAGCTGTTTTTT
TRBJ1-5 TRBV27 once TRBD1 CASSMTGYSNQPQHF TGTGCCAGCAGTATGACAGGGTATAGCAATCAGCCCCAGCATTTT
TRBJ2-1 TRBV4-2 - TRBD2 CASSQDTSGAFNEQFF TGTGCCAGCAGCCAAGATACTAGCGGGGCTTTCAATGAGCAGTTCTTC
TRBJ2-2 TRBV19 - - CASSIGHTGELFF TGTGCCAGTAGTATAGGACATACCGGGGAGCTGTTTTTT